This TCR beta chain was sequenced in a study of T cell responses to AZD1222 COVID-19 vaccine. Study results and caveats: Dominant CD4 TCR responses targeted spike regions 160-218 and 743-854. Most donors were white British, females outnumbered males, and clonal diversity was possibly underestimated. Rises in breadth and depth of Spike-specific TCRs came after two AZD1222 doses. All repertoire sampling was performed exclusively after the peak T cell response.

The germline V gene has CDR1 SNHLY and CDR2 FYNNEI. The CDR3 is made up of 13 amino acids. V dropped 8 bases and J dropped 9 bases, with 14 bases sitting between them. About this clone: The target antigen is unknown.

Here immunoSEQ multiplex PCR was the method, and the copy in TCRdb shows in-frame clones only, minus some. Found here are 130,000 or so clones, approximately 90% of them singletons; the top ten hold 2.5% to 4%. The source is an adult in good health. The input for sequencing was peripheral blood, taken on day 0 of AZD1222 vaccination. The V call is TRBV2, the J call TRBJ1-6; D not resolved. The CDR3 DNA sequence: TGTGCCAGCGGGGAGACCCTAGGTTCACCCCTCCACTTT. This codes for CASGETLGSPLHF.